This T cell receptor beta chain was identified in a study of T cell repertoires in cytomegalovirus infection. Study summary: Based on public TCR beta signatures, there were indications of CMV infection and of a matching HLA type. Study findings and constraints: Predominance within the ex vivo response was attributable to HLA-C-restricted CMV-specific TCR beta clonotypes. The cumulative frequency of public TCR beta families identified carriers of CMV plus the relevant HLA.

V was pared by 4 bases and J by 3 bases, with 12 bases between. CDR1 is MNHEY and CDR2 is SVGEGT in the germline V gene. The CDR3 is made up of 14 amino acids. About this clonotype itself: Its antigen is unidentified.

TCRdb reanalysed the reads using MiXCR and keeps one entry per CDR3 protein. The sample holds about 740,000 distinct CDR3 sequences, 35% to 45% seen once. The sequence derives from a human donor in good health (CMV status not recorded). Some clones in this sample may be carry-over from other donors' samples. The V and J genes are TRBV6-2 or TRBV6-3 and TRBJ1-1, with D perhaps matching TRBD1 (6 bases). The source material was PBMCs. CDR3 sequence: CASSFGQRHTEAFF. In nucleotides, the CDR3 is TGTGCCAGCAGTTTCGGACAGAGACACACTGAAGCTTTCTTT.